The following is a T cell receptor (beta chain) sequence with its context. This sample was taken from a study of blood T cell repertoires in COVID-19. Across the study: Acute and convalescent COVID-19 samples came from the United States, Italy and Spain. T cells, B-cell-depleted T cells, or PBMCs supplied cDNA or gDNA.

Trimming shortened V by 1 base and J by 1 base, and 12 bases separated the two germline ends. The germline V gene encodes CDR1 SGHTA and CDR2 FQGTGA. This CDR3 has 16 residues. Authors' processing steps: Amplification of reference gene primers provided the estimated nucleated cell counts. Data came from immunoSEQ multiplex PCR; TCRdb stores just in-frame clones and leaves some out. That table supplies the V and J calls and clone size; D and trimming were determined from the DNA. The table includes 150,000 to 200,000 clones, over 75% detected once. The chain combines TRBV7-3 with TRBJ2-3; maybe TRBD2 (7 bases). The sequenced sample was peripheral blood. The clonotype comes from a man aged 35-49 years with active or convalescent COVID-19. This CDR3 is CASSLRGGAGTDTQYF. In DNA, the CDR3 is TGTGCCAGCAGCTTAAGAGGGGGGGCCGGCACAGATACGCAGTATTTT.